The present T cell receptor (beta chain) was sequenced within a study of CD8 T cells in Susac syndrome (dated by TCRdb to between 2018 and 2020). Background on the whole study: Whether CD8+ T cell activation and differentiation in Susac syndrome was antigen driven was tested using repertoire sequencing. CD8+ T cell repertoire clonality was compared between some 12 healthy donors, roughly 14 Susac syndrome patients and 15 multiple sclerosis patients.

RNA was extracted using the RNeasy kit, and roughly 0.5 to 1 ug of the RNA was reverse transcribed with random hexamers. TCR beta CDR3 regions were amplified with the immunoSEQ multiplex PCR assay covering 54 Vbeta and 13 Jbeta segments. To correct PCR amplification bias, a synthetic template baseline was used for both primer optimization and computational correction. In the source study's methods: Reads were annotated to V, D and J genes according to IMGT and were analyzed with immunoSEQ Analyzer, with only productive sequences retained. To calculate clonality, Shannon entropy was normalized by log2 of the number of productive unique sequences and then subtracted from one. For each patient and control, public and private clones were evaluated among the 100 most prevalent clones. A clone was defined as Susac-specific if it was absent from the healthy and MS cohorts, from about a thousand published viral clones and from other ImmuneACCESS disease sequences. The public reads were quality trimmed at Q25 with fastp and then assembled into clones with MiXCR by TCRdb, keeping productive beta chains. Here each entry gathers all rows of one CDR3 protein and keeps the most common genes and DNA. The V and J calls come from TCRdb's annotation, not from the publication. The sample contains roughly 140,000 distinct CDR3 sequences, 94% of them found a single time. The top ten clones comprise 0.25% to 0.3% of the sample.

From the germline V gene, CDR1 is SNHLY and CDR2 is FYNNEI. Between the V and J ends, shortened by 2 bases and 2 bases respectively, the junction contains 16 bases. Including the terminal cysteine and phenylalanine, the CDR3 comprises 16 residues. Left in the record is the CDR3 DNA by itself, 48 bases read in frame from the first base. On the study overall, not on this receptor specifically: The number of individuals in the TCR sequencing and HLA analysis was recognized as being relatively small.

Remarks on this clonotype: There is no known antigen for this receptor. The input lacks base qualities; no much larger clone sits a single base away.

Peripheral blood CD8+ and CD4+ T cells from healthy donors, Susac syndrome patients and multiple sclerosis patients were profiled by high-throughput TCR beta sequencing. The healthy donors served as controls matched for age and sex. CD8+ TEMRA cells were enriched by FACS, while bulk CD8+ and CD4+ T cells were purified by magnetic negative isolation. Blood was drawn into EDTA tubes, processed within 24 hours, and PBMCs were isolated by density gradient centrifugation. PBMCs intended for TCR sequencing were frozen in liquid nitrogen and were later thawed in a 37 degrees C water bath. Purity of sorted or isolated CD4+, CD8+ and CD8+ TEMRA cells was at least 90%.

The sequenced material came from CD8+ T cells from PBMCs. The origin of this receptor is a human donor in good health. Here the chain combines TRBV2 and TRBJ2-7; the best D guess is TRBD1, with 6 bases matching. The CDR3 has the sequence CASSESRTAGAYEQYF. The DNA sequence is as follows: TGTGCCAGCAGTGAATCTCGCACCGCAGGGGCCTACGAGCAGTACTTC.